Here is one TCR beta chain with its context. Its antigen remains unidentified. Base qualities are missing; no much larger clone stands one base away. TCRB and TCRAD loci were amplified from a standardized quantity of quality-controlled genomic DNA using the immunoSEQ multiplex PCR assay. Amplicons spanned the V(D)J region at a length sufficient to cover the CDR3 and identify V and J genes. The amplicons were sequenced on an Illumina platform via the commercial immunoSEQ service. Per the authors' processing: Primer bias and sequencing errors were corrected as previously described, and TCRAD and TCRB were defined on the basis of the IMGT database. Repertoires were analysed with immunoSEQ Analyzer 3.0 and VDJTools, covering basic statistics, V/J segment usage, diversity estimates, rarefaction and pairwise overlap. Diversity was estimated with Chao1, ChaoE, Efron-Thisted, Shannon and inverse Simpson indices, and also on datasets down-sampled to the smallest sample. Repertoire overlap was determined by strict matching of CDR3 nucleotide sequence, V gene and J gene, and Jaccard-based multidimensional scaling clustering was applied. TCRdb stores this immuneACCESS table with in-frame sequences only. Part of the clones is absent; in the studies checked, under half of the shortfall reflects unresolved V genes, and no reason is known for the rest. Clone size and the V and J calls come from that table; the DNA yielded D and trimming. Across this sample there are 100,000 to 150,000 clones, with around 95% seen only once. 0.02% to 0.025% of the sample is taken by the ten largest.

Thymus tissue was collected as surgical resects that were removed during corrective cardiac surgery. In Finland, the donors were immunologically healthy infants who were having open corrective cardiac surgery for congenital heart defects. Thymocytes were mechanically released from the tissue and were stored as pellets of about 9-33 million cells at -70 degrees C. A QIAsymphony instrument was used to extract genomic DNA from frozen cell pellets. This entry is derived from a study of human thymus T cells (dated by TCRdb to the early 2020s). A note on the overall study: TCR alpha and beta repertoires from roughly 8 infant thymus samples and a few related peripheral blood samples were characterized in the study. Donor ages ranging from roughly 7 to 250 days were recorded, and over 5 male and a couple of female infants were included in the cohort. Overall study results and their limits: The related research reported highly overlapping thymic TCR repertoires among unrelated individuals. V and J gene segment usage appeared biased in both thymic and peripheral blood repertoires. On average, thymus samples yielded around 810,000 unique TCRB clonotypes, whereas blood samples yielded around 88,000.

From the cysteine through the phenylalanine, the CDR3 covers 11 amino acids. Kept here is only the CDR3 DNA, which spans 33 bases and is read in frame from base 1. The germline V gene encodes CDR1 LNHDA and CDR2 SQIVND (reference sequence). The V end loses 6 bases and the J end loses 7 bases, and a stretch of 8 bases separates them. The sample was thymus tissue. The rearranged segments are TRBV19 and TRBJ2-3; the D segment could be TRBD2, given 5 matching bases. This receptor was taken from a boy in the first two years of life with a congenital heart defect but otherwise immunologically healthy. The bases are TGTGCCAGTAGGTCTAGCCATACGCAGTATTTT. It translates to CASRSSHTQYF.